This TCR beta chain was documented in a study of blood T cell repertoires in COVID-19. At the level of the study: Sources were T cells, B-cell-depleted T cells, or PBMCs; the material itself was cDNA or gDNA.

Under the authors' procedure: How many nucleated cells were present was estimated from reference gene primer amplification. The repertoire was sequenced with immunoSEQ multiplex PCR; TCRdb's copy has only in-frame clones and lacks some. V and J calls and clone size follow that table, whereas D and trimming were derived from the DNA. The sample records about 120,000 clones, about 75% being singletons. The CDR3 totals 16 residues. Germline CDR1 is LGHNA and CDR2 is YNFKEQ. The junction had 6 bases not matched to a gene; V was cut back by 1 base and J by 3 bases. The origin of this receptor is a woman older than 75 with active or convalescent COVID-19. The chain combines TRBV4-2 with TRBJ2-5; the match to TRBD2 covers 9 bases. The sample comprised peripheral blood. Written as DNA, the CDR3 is TGTGCCAGCAGCCAAGGTCCCAGCGGGGGGAAAGAGACCCAGTACTTC. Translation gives CASSQGPSGGKETQYF.